This TCR beta chain came from a study of CD8+ T cells in alopecia areata. Germline CDR1 SGHTA, CDR2 FQGNSA. Trimming took 6 bases from V and 1 from J; bases not matched to a gene: 7. There are 15 residues in the CDR3. Reverse transcription of extracted RNA yielded cDNA, which provided the sequencing template. Clones were sequenced by immunoSEQ multiplex PCR, and TCRdb holds only the in-frame ones, with some missing. The table shows fewer than 150,000 clones, with about four fifths occurring only once. Stated treatment: oral pan-JAK inhibitor, 5-10 mg twice daily. The chain is built from TRBV7-2 and TRBJ2-7, with 9 bases fitting TRBD2. This TCR was sampled from a human donor with alopecia areata. Source: CD8+ T cells sorted from blood, taken at week 4, from a patient treated with tofacitinib. The DNA for the CDR3 is TGTGCCAGCAGATCCGGGACTAGCTCTTCCTACGAGCAGTACTTC. Encoded protein: CASRSGTSSSYEQYF.